These 27 T cell receptor beta chains were sequenced from one sample in a study of human T cells and chemical hapten exposure. The time point is: patch test 2, 6 weeks after DPC sensitization. Regarding treatment: therapeutic diphenylcyclopropenone sensitization with weekly scalp DPC. TCRdb redid the calling of the RACE reads with MiXCR, one entry per CDR3 protein. This table has more than 85,000 distinct CDR3 sequences, approximately 10% appearing once. This specimen consisted of whole blood, obtained in connection with sensitization to the hapten diphenylcyclopropenone (DPC). Receptor source: a man aged 35-49 years with alopecia areata. Some clones in this sample may be carry-over from other donors' samples.

V is TRBV5-4 and J is TRBJ1-1; D may be TRBD1 (5 bases). V dropped 2 bases and J dropped 10 bases, with 12 bases sitting between them. CDR1 is SGHNT and CDR2 is YYREEE in the germline V gene (reference sequence). CDR3 length: 12 amino acids. CDR3 DNA: TGTGCCAGCAGCTTAGACAGCGGCGGAGCTTTCTTT. Translation gives CASSLDSGGAFF.

The chain combines TRBV6-5 with TRBJ1-5; D is perhaps TRBD1 (5 bases). Trimming removed 6 bases from V and 0 bases from J, with 9 bases in between. Germline V gene sequence: CDR1 MNHEY, CDR2 SVGAGI. The CDR3 contains 14 residues. This CDR3 is CASRGVGSNQPQHF. The CDR3 nucleotides are TGTGCCAGCAGGGGGGTGGGTAGCAATCAGCCCCAGCATTTT.

V and J are TRBV18 and TRBJ2-2, with TRBD1 matching 8 bases. This CDR3 contains 16 residues. Germline trimming cut 5 bases from V and 0 bases from J; bases unmatched to any gene: 5. Germline values: CDR1 KGHSH, CDR2 LQKENI. The CDR3 DNA sequence: TGTGCCAGCTCAGAACAGGGGGGCGCGAACACCGGGGAGCTGTTTTTT. Translated: CASSEQGGANTGELFF. Supplemented by reference TRBV18 and TRBJ2-2, the full variable domain reads NAGVMQNPRHLVRRRGQEARLRCSPMKGHSHVYWYRQLPEEGLKFMVYLQKENIIDESGMPKERFSAEFPKEGPSILRIQQVVRGDSAAYFCASSEQGGANTGELFFGEGSRLTVL.

The chain recombines TRBV5-1 with TRBJ1-1; TRBD1 might be the D (5 bases). The CDR3 contains 15 residues. From germline, CDR1 is SGHRS and CDR2 YFSETQ. V lost 0 bases and J 1 base, leaving 10 bases between the germline ends. In DNA, the CDR3 is TGCGCCAGCAGCTTGGTTGGACAAGAGAACACTGAAGCTTTCTTT. Amino acids: CASSLVGQENTEAFF.

This clonotype has a count of ten or more. The chain recombines TRBV28 with TRBJ1-6; D might be TRBD1 (6 bases). Trimming shortened V by 6 bases and J by 0 bases, and 15 bases separated the two germline ends. Germline V gives CDR1 MDHEN, CDR2 SYDVKM. The CDR3 has 17 amino acids. The CDR3 sequence: CASSSAGQLSYNSPLHF. The CDR3 bases are TGTGCCAGCAGCTCAGCAGGACAGCTCTCCTATAATTCACCCCTCCACTTT.

This sequence joins TRBV7-9 and TRBJ2-1; a weak D match, TRBD2 (6 bases). The CDR3 totals 14 residues. V shed 6 bases and J shed 3 bases, with 12 bases lying between them. The germline CDR1 and CDR2 sequences are SEHNR and FQNEAQ (reference sequence). Here the CDR3 reads CASRPGANYNEQFF. CDR3 DNA sequence: TGTGCCAGCAGACCGGGAGCGAACTACAATGAGCAGTTCTTC.

This clonotype was found many times. J is TRBJ1-5 and V is TRBV7-9; D is undetermined. V was cut by 3 bases and J by 6 bases, with 12 bases left in between. The CDR3 is 14 amino acids. Germline V gene sequence: CDR1 SEHNR, CDR2 FQNEAQ (reference sequence). The CDR3 nucleotides read TGTGCCAGCAGCTTGGACGGGGTGGGTCAGCCCCAGCATTTT. This encodes CASSLDGVGQPQHF.

This clonotype was counted only a few times. The rearrangement uses TRBV7-8 and TRBJ2-3; 8 nucleotides line up with TRBD2. J lost 4 bases, V lost 7 bases, and 10 bases had no gene match. CDR3 length equals 15 residues. Per germline, CDR1 SGHVS and CDR2 FQNEAQ. DNA for the CDR3: TGTGCCAGCACCGATTCCGGGGGGGTCCCAGATACGCAGTATTTT. Translated, it gives CASTDSGGVPDTQYF.

The chain employs TRBV24-1 and TRBJ2-1; TRBD2 matches at 8 bases. Per germline, CDR1 KGHDR and CDR2 SFDVKD. This CDR3 spans 13 amino acids. J was trimmed by 6 bases and V by 6 bases; bases with no gene match: 3. The CDR3 bases are TGTGCCACCAGTCCCAGCGGGGGCAATGAGCAGTTCTTC. This gives the protein CATSPSGGNEQFF.

The table lists this clonotype with a few counts. The chain employs TRBV5-1 and TRBJ2-3; 8 positions agree with TRBD1. The CDR3 has 15 amino acids. Looked up from germline, CDR1 is SGHRS and CDR2 is YFSETQ. With 1 base clipped from V and 2 bases from J, the junction kept 3 bases outside the gene matches. In DNA form, the CDR3 reads TGCGCCAGCAGCTTGCGGGACAGGTACACAGATACGCAGTATTTT. This codes for CASSLRDRYTDTQYF.

This clonotype was recorded a few times. This sequence joins TRBV4-3 and TRBJ2-3, with 8 bases fitting TRBD2. The CDR3 extends over 16 amino acids. Trimming removed 5 bases from V and 4 bases from J; junction bases left unmatched: 11. CDR1 and CDR2 from the germline V gene are LGHNA and YSLEER. CDR3 DNA: TGCGCCAGCAGCTTCAGCCCCAGCGGGAGCTCAGATACGCAGTATTTT. Translating it yields CASSFSPSGSSDTQYF.

This clonotype was observed a handful of times. The chain is built from TRBV20-1 and TRBJ2-2; D unresolved. The CDR3 spans 14 residues. The V gene lost 3 bases and the J gene lost 0 bases, with 8 bases spanning the gap. Germline V gene lookup returns CDR1 DFQATT and CDR2 SNEGSKA (reference sequence). The DNA for the CDR3 is TGCAGTGCTAGGGTTCTAGCGAACACCGGGGAGCTGTTTTTT. Translation gives CSARVLANTGELFF.

In its sample, this clonotype was seen a few times. The V and J genes are TRBV7-3 and TRBJ2-1; D is undetermined. This CDR3 has 15 amino acids. The germline V gene has CDR1 SGHTA and CDR2 FQGTGA. V was cut by 1 base and J by 2 bases, with 9 bases left in between. CDR3 residues: CASSLNNGPYNEQFF. DNA for the CDR3: TGTGCCAGCAGCTTAAACAACGGACCCTACAATGAGCAGTTCTTC.

This chain links TRBV6-5 with TRBJ2-7; a weak D match, TRBD2 (5 bases). V was shortened by 7 bases and J by 3 bases, with 16 bases between the two germline ends. Germline CDR1 and CDR2: MNHEY and SVGAGI. CDR3 length: 14 amino acids. CDR3 sequence: CASTSSHNNYEQYF. The CDR3 nucleotides read TGTGCCAGCACCTCTAGCCACAATAACTACGAGCAGTACTTC.

Only a few counts were recorded for this clonotype. The chain employs TRBV30 and TRBJ2-7; D might be TRBD2 (5 bases). The V gene's germline CDR1 is GTSNPN and CDR2 SVGIG (reference sequence). The ends were cut back, 4 bases at V and 1 base at J, with 14 bases in the middle. This CDR3 spans 14 amino acids. CDR3 bases: TGTGCCTGGATGCGCGCCGGGGTATCCTACGAGCAGTACTTC. Encoded protein: CAWMRAGVSYEQYF.

V gene TRBV3-1 combines with J gene TRBJ2-1, with D perhaps TRBD1 (5 bases). This CDR3 contains 14 residues. Germline V gene data show CDR1 as LGHDT and CDR2 as YNNKEL (reference sequence). Trimming stripped 0 bases from V and 9 bases from J, with 12 bases between. The CDR3 sequence: CASSQDNLRGEQFF. The CDR3 nucleotides read TGTGCCAGCAGCCAAGATAATCTTAGGGGTGAGCAGTTCTTC.

The chain links TRBV7-2 to TRBJ2-3; 7 bases are shared with TRBD2. The CDR3 is 15 amino acids. With V trimmed by 5 bases and J by 4 bases, 9 bases remained unmatched. Germline CDR1 reads SGHTA; CDR2 reads FQGNSA. CDR3 protein: CASSPASGGADTQYF. The CDR3 region has the DNA TGTGCCAGCAGCCCGGCTAGCGGAGGCGCAGATACGCAGTATTTT.

This clonotype was observed many times. The chain employs TRBV4-3 and TRBJ1-6, with 10 bases fitting TRBD1. CDR1 and CDR2 (germline): LGHNA, YSLEER. The CDR3 sequence is 14 residues long. V lost 5 bases, J lost 7 bases, and 2 bases stayed unmatched. The DNA of the CDR3 is TGCGCCAGCAGCAGGACAGGGGGAAATTCACCCCTCCACTTT. Its translation is CASSRTGGNSPLHF.

A few counts support this clonotype. V and J are TRBV28 and TRBJ2-2; the match to TRBD2 covers 12 bases. Trimming removed 3 bases from V and 3 bases from J; junction bases left unmatched: 5. Looked up from germline, CDR1 is MDHEN and CDR2 is SYDVKM. The CDR3 contains 17 residues. Written as DNA, the CDR3 is TGTGCCAGCAGTTTTTCGCGACTAGCGGGAGACACCGGGGAGCTGTTTTTT. This translates into CASSFSRLAGDTGELFF.

This clonotype was seen only a few times. The gene calls are TRBV10-3 and TRBJ1-2, with D maybe TRBD1 (5 bases). Germline loops: CDR1 ENHRY, CDR2 SYGVKD. This CDR3 contains 13 residues. V was pared by 4 bases and J by 4 bases, with 10 bases between. For the CDR3, the DNA is TGTGCCATCAGTGGGGGACCGTTCTATGGCTACACCTTC. This gives the protein CAISGGPFYGYTF.

This clonotype was seen only a few times. CDR3 DNA sequence: TGCAGCGTTGGGAGTCAAGAGACCCAGTACTTC. Translated, it gives CSVGSQETQYF. V is TRBV29-1 and J is TRBJ2-5; unclear D gene. V was cut by 4 bases and J by 2 bases, with 5 bases left in between. The CDR3 contains 11 residues. The germline V gene has CDR1 SQVTM and CDR2 ANQGSEA.

This clonotype was counted between two and nine times. The chain carries TRBV7-2 and TRBJ2-7; 10 positions agree with TRBD1. V lost 5 bases, J lost 7 bases, and 11 bases stayed unmatched. The CDR3 sequence is 15 residues long. In germline, CDR1 is SGHTA, CDR2 FQGNSA. The CDR3 is CASSPGTGAGREQYF. The CDR3 bases are TGTGCCAGCAGCCCCGGGACAGGGGCAGGGCGGGAGCAGTACTTC. The whole variable domain, filled in from reference TRBV7-2 and TRBJ2-7, reads GAGVSQSPSNKVTEKGKDVELRCDPISGHTALYWYRQSLGQGLEFLIYFQGNSAPDKSGLPSDRFSAERTGGSVSTLTIQRTQQEDSAVYLCASSPGTGAGREQYFGPGTRLTVT.

The rearrangement joins TRBV7-9 to TRBJ2-6; D gene ambiguous. This CDR3 is built from 16 residues. Trimming took off 5 bases at V and 0 bases at J, with 11 bases between the two ends. Germline lookup yields CDR1 SEHNR and CDR2 FQNEAQ (reference sequence). The CDR3 DNA reads TGTGCCAGCAGCCGGACGGTGAGCTCTGGGGCCAACGTCCTGACTTTC. Protein: CASSRTVSSGANVLTF.

This clonotype was counted between two and nine times. This rearrangement joins TRBV6-5 to TRBJ2-5; 9 bases fit TRBD2. Trimming removed 0 bases from V and 3 bases from J; junction bases left unmatched: 11. The CDR3 covers 18 residues. The germline V gene encodes CDR1 MNHEY and CDR2 SVGAGI. This CDR3 reads CASSYSLGSGSGKETQYF. For the CDR3, the DNA is TGTGCCAGCAGTTACTCGTTGGGTAGCGGGAGTGGAAAAGAGACCCAGTACTTC.

This chain connects TRBV20-1 to TRBJ1-1; D unresolved. The V gene lost 0 bases and the J gene lost 4 bases, with 15 bases spanning the gap. This CDR3 region has 15 residues. The germline V gene encodes CDR1 DFQATT and CDR2 SNEGSKA (reference sequence). CDR3 DNA: TGCAGTGCTAGAGATCTCCGGGAGTTGGGCACTGAAGCTTTCTTT. It yields the protein CSARDLRELGTEAFF.

The CDR3 spells CASSEGRLNGNTIYF. CDR3 nucleotides: TGTGCCAGCAGTGAGGGCAGGTTAAATGGAAACACCATATATTTT. This chain uses TRBV25-1 with TRBJ1-3, with D unclear. Trimming stripped 3 bases from V and 3 bases from J, with 12 bases between. There are 15 residues in the CDR3. Looked up from germline, CDR1 is MGHDK and CDR2 is SYGVNS.

In this sample, this clonotype turned up a few times. This chain uses TRBV6-5 with TRBJ2-1; 8 bases are a match to TRBD2. CDR3 size: 16 residues. J gave up 6 bases and V 0 bases, and 7 bases lay outside the gene matches. Germline CDR1 MNHEY, CDR2 SVGAGI. The CDR3 loop reads CASSYSQLAEINEQFF. The CDR3 region has the DNA TGTGCCAGCAGTTACTCGCAACTAGCGGAGATCAATGAGCAGTTCTTC.